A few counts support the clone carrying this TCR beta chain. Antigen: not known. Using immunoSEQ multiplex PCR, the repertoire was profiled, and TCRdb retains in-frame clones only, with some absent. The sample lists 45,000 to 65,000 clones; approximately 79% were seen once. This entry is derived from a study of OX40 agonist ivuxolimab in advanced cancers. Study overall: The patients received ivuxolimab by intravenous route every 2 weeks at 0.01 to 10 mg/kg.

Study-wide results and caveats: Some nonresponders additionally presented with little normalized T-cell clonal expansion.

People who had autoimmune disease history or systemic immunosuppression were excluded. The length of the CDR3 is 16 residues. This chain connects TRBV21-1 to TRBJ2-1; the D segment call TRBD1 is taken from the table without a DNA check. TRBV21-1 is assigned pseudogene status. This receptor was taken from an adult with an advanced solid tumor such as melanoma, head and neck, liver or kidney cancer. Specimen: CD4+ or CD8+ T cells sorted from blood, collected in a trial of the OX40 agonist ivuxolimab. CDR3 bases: TGTGCCAGCAGCAAGGGGGGCAGGGGGCTGGGAAATGAGCAGTTCTTC. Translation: CASSKGGRGLGNEQFF.